There are a few counts of the clone carrying this T cell receptor beta chain. Antigen: not known. The sample originates from a study of cytomegalovirus exposure and HLA in healthy donors. Study findings and constraints: TCR beta V- and J-gene trimming was later associated with a missense DCLRE1C variant. Per a later analysis, roughly 17,000 TCR beta sequences showed association with HLA alleles at 0.05 false discovery rate. Many donors shared some public TCRs, even though most TCR sequences were rare.

PCR primers comprised 60 Vbeta and 13 Jbeta primers. Assay used: immunoSEQ multiplex PCR; TCRdb lists only in-frame clones, some missing. The sample holds around 150,000 clones, less than 9.5% seen once. The germline gives CDR1 MGHRA, CDR2 YSYEKL. Losses at the gene ends were 4 bases for V and 8 bases for J; bases not matched to a gene: 0. This CDR3 spans 13 amino acids. Nominally healthy donors were sampled, though unrecorded immune exposures were likely. The sequencing sample was made of PBMCs. J is TRBJ1-4 and V is TRBV4-1; 11 bases match TRBD1. The receptor's source is a male donor in good health and CMV-seronegative. This CDR3 reads CASSRTGGEKLFF. The CDR3, as DNA: TGCGCCAGCAGCCGGACAGGGGGCGAAAAACTGTTTTTT.